This entry is about one TCR beta chain. The authors' processing: Reference gene primers were amplified, and this amplification served to estimate nucleated cell counts. TCRdb's copy holds only in-frame clones and misses some; the assay was immunoSEQ multiplex PCR. V and J calls and clone size come straight from that table; D and trimming were deduced from the DNA. The sample lists 100,000 to 120,000 clones, 85% occurring once. This entry belongs to a study of blood T cell repertoires in COVID-19. Study context: Acute and convalescent COVID-19 specimens originated in the United States, Italy and Spain.

The sequence came from a man aged 50 to 60 with acute or convalescent COVID-19. Sequenced input: peripheral blood.

CDR3 sequence: CASSQRRHRGWDQPQHF. The CDR3 DNA sequence: TGTGCCAGCAGCCAACGCCGACATAGAGGGTGGGATCAGCCCCAGCATTTT. The chain couples TRBV28 to TRBJ1-5; D is ambiguous. This CDR3 has 17 amino acids. The ends were cut back, 6 bases at V and 5 bases at J, with 23 bases in the middle. Germline V gene sequence: CDR1 MDHEN, CDR2 SYDVKM. The whole variable domain, remainder taken from reference TRBV28 and TRBJ1-5, is DVKVTQSSRYLVKRTGEKVFLECVQDMDHENMFWYRQDPGLGLRLIYFSYDVKMKEKGDIPEGYSVSREKKERFSLILESASTNQTSMYLCASSQRRHRGWDQPQHFGDGTRLSIL.